Below are 23 T cell receptor beta chains sequenced from a single sample in a study of T cells in narcolepsy. Sequencing used immunoSEQ multiplex PCR; TCRdb keeps in-frame clones, though not all of them. The sample has about 22,000 clones; 75% to 85% are singletons. The specimen sequenced was memory (CD45RA-) CD4+ T cells from blood. The receptors derive from a human donor in good health.

This clone is labeled as medium-sized (0.01 to 0.1%). The chain combines TRBV5-4 with TRBJ2-5; D unclear. The germline CDR1 and CDR2 sequences are SGHNT and YYREEE (reference sequence). V was shortened by 0 bases and J by 5 bases, with 8 bases between the two germline ends. The CDR3 has 13 amino acids. The CDR3 DNA is TGTGCCAGCAGCTTGGTCCCGGTGGAGACCCAGTACTTC. The encoded protein is CASSLVPVETQYF.

The chain combines TRBV5-1 with TRBJ1-1; tentative D call: TRBD1 (5 bases). This CDR3 contains 13 residues. The V gene lost 5 bases and the J gene lost 4 bases, with 12 bases spanning the gap. Germline-derived CDR1 and CDR2 are SGHRS and YFSETQ. CDR3 loop: CASSPGVSTEAFF. CDR3 DNA sequence: TGCGCCAGCAGTCCGGGGGTTAGCACTGAAGCTTTCTTT. The full variable domain, its missing parts supplied by reference TRBV5-1 and TRBJ1-1, is KAGVTQTPRYLIKTRGQQVTLSCSPISGHRSVSWYQQTPGQGLQFLFEYFSETQRNKGNFPGRFSGRQFSNSRSEMNVSTLELGDSALYLCASSPGVSTEAFFGQGTRLTVV.

The gene calls are TRBV18 and TRBJ2-1; D possibly corresponds to TRBD1 (6 bases). The ends were cut back, 2 bases at V and 0 bases at J, with 11 bases in the middle. Germline V lookup: CDR1 KGHSH, CDR2 LQKENI. The CDR3 length is 16 residues. The CDR3 nucleotides read TGTGCCAGCTCACCAAACAGGGCGAGCTCCTACAATGAGCAGTTCTTC. Translation gives CASSPNRASSYNEQFF.

The chain joins TRBV11-2 to TRBJ2-3, with D perhaps TRBD2 (5 bases). This CDR3 region has 15 residues. Trimming left V 1 base short and J 0 bases short, with 8 bases between. The germline V gene encodes CDR1 SGHAT and CDR2 FQNNGV. CDR3 in amino acids: CASSLVGGSTDTQYF. The CDR3 DNA follows: TGTGCCAGCAGCTTAGTCGGAGGTAGCACAGATACGCAGTATTTT.

The chain carries TRBV19 and TRBJ2-5; possibly TRBD2 for D (5 bases). V lost 5 bases and J 1 base, leaving 14 bases between the germline ends. The length of the CDR3 is 15 residues. CDR1 is LNHDA, CDR2 SQIVND, per germline (reference sequence). CDR3 in amino acids: CASSPFGNLQETQYF. DNA of the CDR3: TGTGCCAGTAGTCCCTTCGGGAACCTCCAAGAGACCCAGTACTTC.

This rearrangement joins TRBV6-5 to TRBJ1-5; the D is unclear. V was clipped by 5 bases and J by 2 bases, with 10 bases between them. The CDR3 contains 14 residues. The V gene's germline CDR1 is MNHEY and CDR2 SVGAGI. This chain's CDR3 is CASSPAFRNQPQHF. The CDR3 bases are TGTGCCAGCAGTCCCGCTTTCCGCAATCAGCCCCAGCATTTT.

Regarding this clone: An end of the junction does not agree with germline; a read error may underlie this. This chain uses TRBV4-1 with TRBJ2-3, with D unresolved. The CDR3 has 13 amino acids. Germline assignment: CDR1 MGHRA and CDR2 YSYEKL. The CDR3 region is CASSQESTDTQYF. For the CDR3, the DNA is TGTGCCAGCAGCCAAGAGTCCACAGATACGCAGTATTTT.

In its sample, this clone ranks as large. The rearrangement links TRBV5-4 to TRBJ2-1, with D hard to call. CDR1 is SGHNT, CDR2 YYREEE, per germline (reference sequence). The V end lost 3 bases, the J end lost 5 bases, and 12 bases lay between the germline ends. The CDR3 spans 14 residues. CDR3 loop: CASSYDSDHNEQFF. The CDR3 DNA reads TGTGCCAGCAGCTACGACTCCGACCACAATGAGCAGTTCTTC.

The chain employs TRBV7-8 and TRBJ2-1; D remains ambiguous. Trimming removed 5 bases from V and 8 bases from J, with 19 bases in between. The germline V gene encodes CDR1 SGHVS and CDR2 FQNEAQ. The CDR3 totals 15 residues. This CDR3 is CASSPPLAGLDEQFF. The CDR3 region has the DNA TGTGCCAGCAGCCCCCCTTTGGCAGGTTTGGATGAGCAGTTCTTC.

This clone turned up a few times. CDR3: CSAGLENNEQFF. CDR3 coding DNA: TGCAGCGCGGGACTGGAAAACAATGAGCAGTTCTTC. V is TRBV29-1 and J is TRBJ2-1; D might be TRBD2 (6 bases). V dropped 7 bases and J dropped 5 bases, with 12 bases sitting between them. Germline V gives CDR1 SQVTM, CDR2 ANQGSEA. This CDR3 is 12 amino acids long.

The chain uses TRBV5-4 and TRBJ1-2; tentatively, D is TRBD1 (6 bases). The V end was cut by 1 base, the J end by 8 bases, with 21 bases between. The germline CDR1 and CDR2 sequences are SGHNT and YYREEE (reference sequence). This CDR3 comprises 16 residues. This CDR3 is CASSLPGQTLVAGYTF. CDR3 in DNA: TGTGCCAGCAGCTTGCCCGGACAGACCTTAGTGGCGGGCTACACCTTC.

The J gene is TRBJ2-1, the V gene TRBV11-3, with 9 bases lining up with TRBD1. The CDR3 sequence is 13 residues long. J gave up 10 bases and V 5 bases, and 6 bases lay outside the gene matches. Germline CDR1 reads SGHNT; CDR2 reads YENEEA. This CDR3 reads CASSRQGVQEQFF. The CDR3, as DNA: TGTGCCAGCAGCAGACAGGGGGTTCAGGAGCAGTTCTTC. The full variable domain, with the rest looked up from reference TRBV11-3 and TRBJ2-1, is EAGVVQSPRYKIIEKKQPVAFWCNPISGHNTLYWYLQNLGQGPELLIRYENEEAVDDSQLPKDRFSAERLKGVDSTLKIQPAELGDSAVYLCASSRQGVQEQFFGPGTRLTVL.

V gene TRBV18 combines with J gene TRBJ2-2; 13 nucleotides agree with TRBD2. V shed 5 bases, J shed 6 bases, and the junction held 9 bases outside the gene matches. The CDR3 sequence is 17 residues long. Germline CDR1 KGHSH, CDR2 LQKENI. CDR3 region: CASSRRLAGGVAGELFF. CDR3 DNA sequence: TGTGCCAGCTCAAGACGACTAGCGGGGGGAGTCGCCGGGGAGCTGTTTTTT.

This clone was observed a single time. The chain couples TRBV15 to TRBJ1-5; tentative D call: TRBD1 (6 bases). CDR1 is LNHNV and CDR2 is YYDKDF in the germline V gene (reference sequence). This CDR3 is built from 15 residues. Trimming pared 0 bases from V and 3 bases from J, leaving 9 bases between. The CDR3 region has the DNA TGTGCCACCAGCAGAGACCGACAGGTCAATCAGCCCCAGCATTTT. It translates to CATSRDRQVNQPQHF.

The rearrangement uses TRBV2 and TRBJ2-5, with 9 nucleotides matching TRBD2. Judging by the DNA end, TRBJ2-7 fits better; the J call may be wrong. Germline V CDR1 and CDR2: SNHLY, FYNNEI. CDR3 length: 12 residues. DNA of the CDR3: TGTGCCAGTGGGACTAGCAACTACGAGCAGTACTTC. It specifies CASGTSNYEQYF.

CDR3 amino acids: CASSPRRGTNTGELFF. In DNA, the CDR3 is TGTGCCAGCTCACCGAGGAGAGGGACGAACACCGGGGAGCTGTTTTTT. This rearrangement joins TRBV18 to TRBJ2-2; TRBD2 is a possible D gene (5 bases). The germline CDR1 and CDR2 sequences are KGHSH and LQKENI. V shed 3 bases and J shed 0 bases, with 11 bases lying between them. This CDR3 spans 16 amino acids.

The genes are TRBV19 and TRBJ2-3; D remains unclear. The CDR3 length is 16 residues. Germline values: CDR1 LNHDA, CDR2 SQIVND (reference sequence). Deletions cut 2 bases from V and 2 bases from J, with 14 bases between. Written as DNA, the CDR3 is TGTGCCAGTAGTATACATAACACTCTTTCCACAGATACGCAGTATTTT. It specifies CASSIHNTLSTDTQYF.

This chain connects TRBV6-5 to TRBJ2-7, with D perhaps matching TRBD2 (6 bases). The CDR3 consists of 15 residues. With 4 bases removed from V and 0 bases from J, the gap between germline ends came to 13 bases. Looked up from germline, CDR1 is MNHEY and CDR2 is SVGAGI. CDR3 residues: CASSSTGTDSYEQYF. For the CDR3, the DNA is TGTGCCAGCAGTTCCACCGGGACTGACTCCTACGAGCAGTACTTC.

This clone was counted once. The genes are TRBV6-1 and TRBJ1-4; D perhaps matches TRBD1 (6 bases). The V and J ends lost 3 bases and 5 bases respectively, with 10 bases between them. There are 14 residues in the CDR3. Germline-derived CDR1 and CDR2 are MNHNS and SASEGT. CDR3 protein: CASSEGRGNEKLFF. Here the CDR3 DNA reads TGTGCCAGCAGTGAGGGCAGGGGCAATGAAAAACTGTTTTTT.

As for this clone: The sample has other DNA sequences that encode this CDR3 too. The J gene is TRBJ1-6, the V gene TRBV6-1; D unclear. Trimming took 3 bases from V and 10 from J, leaving 7 bases between them. CDR1 and CDR2 from the germline V gene are MNHNS and SASEGT. The CDR3 spans 12 residues. CDR3 coding DNA: TGTGCCAGCAGTGAGTCCAGGTCACCCCTCCACTTT. It yields the protein CASSESRSPLHF.

The chain couples TRBV19 to TRBJ2-3, with D perhaps given as TRBD1 or TRBD2 (5 bases each). Trimming took 3 bases from V and 0 from J, leaving 7 bases between them. This CDR3 contains 14 residues. The germline gives CDR1 LNHDA, CDR2 SQIVND (reference sequence). CDR3 in DNA: TGTGCCAGTAGTATGAGGGACAGCACAGATACGCAGTATTTT. Translating gives CASSMRDSTDTQYF.

This clone came up a few times. V usage is TRBV2 and J usage is TRBJ1-3, with D maybe TRBD1 (6 bases). The CDR3 has 15 residues. The V and J ends lost 5 bases and 4 bases respectively, with 15 bases between them. Germline V lookup: CDR1 SNHLY, CDR2 FYNNEI. The CDR3 spells CASSTETGSGNTIYF. DNA for the CDR3: TGTGCCAGCAGTACAGAAACAGGGTCCGGAAACACCATATATTTT.

This clone was recorded a few times. The V gene is TRBV7-9, the J gene TRBJ2-7; D is ambiguous. V shed 5 bases and J shed 4 bases, with 6 bases lying between them. The CDR3 consists of 11 residues. Germline V gene sequence: CDR1 SEHNR, CDR2 FQNEAQ (reference sequence). The CDR3 DNA sequence: TGTGCCAGCAGCAAAGGATACGAGCAGTACTTC. As protein: CASSKGYEQYF.